Presented here are 31 T cell receptor beta chains from one specimen sequenced in a study of cytomegalovirus exposure and HLA in healthy donors. With 60 Vbeta and 13 Jbeta primers, the PCR was carried out. Assay used: immunoSEQ multiplex PCR; TCRdb lists only in-frame clones, some missing. The table includes about 100,000 clones, around three quarters detected once. The sequencing sample was made of PBMCs. The receptors were sampled from a man aged 25-45 years in good health and CMV-seronegative.

J is TRBJ1-4 and V is TRBV10-3; TRBD1 matches at 9 bases. This CDR3 is built from 13 residues. The germline V gene encodes CDR1 ENHRY and CDR2 SYGVKD. The V and J ends lost 8 bases and 8 bases, in that order; junction bases with no gene match: 6. Here the CDR3 reads CAIRTGEEEKLFF. CDR3 nucleotide sequence: TGTGCCATCCGGACAGGGGAGGAGGAAAAACTGTTTTTT.

This chain joins TRBV11-2 and TRBJ2-3; 11 positions match TRBD2. This CDR3 has 16 amino acids. J gave up 1 base and V 5 bases, and 5 bases lay outside the gene matches. The germline gives CDR1 SGHAT, CDR2 FQNNGV. CDR3 DNA: TGTGCCAGCAGCATAATGGGACTAGCGGGCACAGATACGCAGTATTTT. Protein: CASSIMGLAGTDTQYF.

The chain has TRBV18 and TRBJ1-1; TRBD1 aligns across 7 bases. V dropped 4 bases and J dropped 0; count of bases not matched to a gene: 11. Germline assignment: CDR1 KGHSH and CDR2 LQKENI. The CDR3 is 17 amino acids. The CDR3 loop reads CASSLNRGFDMNTEAFF. The CDR3 nucleotides are TGTGCCAGCTCACTGAACAGGGGTTTTGACATGAACACTGAAGCTTTCTTT.

The chain carries TRBV7-8 and TRBJ1-1, with TRBD1 identical over 7 bases. CDR1 is SGHVS and CDR2 is FQNEAQ in the germline V gene. The ends lost 1 base at V and 3 bases at J; junction bases unmatched: 11. This CDR3 contains 17 residues. The CDR3 DNA is TGTGCCAGCAGCTTAGGCCCCACAGGGGCACAGCACACTGAAGCTTTCTTT. This encodes CASSLGPTGAQHTEAFF.

This clone was counted a few times. The chain recombines TRBV27 with TRBJ1-1; 12 nucleotides agree with TRBD1. The V segment lost 5 bases and the J segment 7 bases; nucleotides outside the gene matches: 8. Germline V CDR1 and CDR2: MNHEY, SMNVEV (reference sequence). The CDR3 contains 15 residues. The CDR3 DNA is TGTGCCAGCAGTCAAACCGGGACAGGGGGCTATGAAGCTTTCTTT. Protein sequence: CASSQTGTGGYEAFF.

The chain links TRBV5-6 to TRBJ1-3; TRBD1 might be the D (5 bases). Trimming removed 7 bases from V and 1 base from J, with 15 bases in between. The length of the CDR3 is 15 residues. Germline values: CDR1 SGHDT, CDR2 YYEEEE. The DNA of the CDR3 is TGTGCCAGCCGCTGGGGCCGATCGTCTGGAAACACCATATATTTT. It yields the protein CASRWGRSSGNTIYF.

The J gene is TRBJ2-2, the V gene TRBV29-1; D uncertain. V gave up 3 bases and J gave up 2 bases, with 7 bases separating them. The CDR3 is 13 amino acids. Germline V gene data show CDR1 as SQVTM and CDR2 as ANQGSEA. In DNA form, the CDR3 reads TGCAGCGTTGAGGCCCCCAACACCGGGGAGCTGTTTTTT. Its protein product is CSVEAPNTGELFF.

The chain is built from TRBV11-2 and TRBJ2-1; 8 bases are shared with TRBD1. The V segment lost 2 bases and the J segment 7 bases; nucleotides outside the gene matches: 7. Looked up from germline, CDR1 is SGHAT and CDR2 is FQNNGV. The CDR3 sequence is 15 residues long. Here the CDR3 DNA reads TGTGCCAGCAGCTTATTAGGACAGGGCTCAAATGAGCAGTTCTTC. Translation: CASSLLGQGSNEQFF.

This chain uses TRBV28 with TRBJ1-5, with D unclear. The germline gives CDR1 MDHEN, CDR2 SYDVKM. The CDR3 length is 17 residues. Trimming removed 4 bases at V and 2 bases at J, with 18 bases between. CDR3 sequence reads: CASSSYRRGLGNQPQHF. For the CDR3, the DNA is TGTGCCAGCAGTTCCTACAGACGGGGATTGGGCAATCAGCCCCAGCATTTT. Full variable domain (rest looked up from reference TRBV28 and TRBJ1-5): DVKVTQSSRYLVKRTGEKVFLECVQDMDHENMFWYRQDPGLGLRLIYFSYDVKMKEKGDIPEGYSVSREKKERFSLILESASTNQTSMYLCASSSYRRGLGNQPQHFGDGTRLSIL.

J is TRBJ1-2 and V is TRBV2; no definite D call. CDR3 length equals 12 residues. CDR1 is SNHLY and CDR2 is FYNNEI in the germline V gene. The V and J ends lost 7 bases and 7 bases respectively, with 13 bases between them. The CDR3 region is CASTNGEGGYTF. The CDR3 DNA reads TGTGCCAGCACGAACGGGGAAGGTGGCTACACCTTC.

The J gene is TRBJ2-3, the V gene TRBV4-2; 13 bases map to TRBD2. CDR1 and CDR2 from the germline V gene are LGHNA and YNFKEQ. V shed 4 bases and J 2 bases; nucleotides not matched to a gene: 12. The CDR3 contains 19 residues. CDR3 DNA sequence: TGTGCCAGCAGCCGGACACTAGCGGGGGGGCTCGGTCCCACAGATACGCAGTATTTT. Translated, it gives CASSRTLAGGLGPTDTQYF.

The V and J genes are TRBV5-1 and TRBJ1-1, with 8 nucleotides matching TRBD1. The CDR3 is 16 residues long. J gave up 4 bases and V 2 bases, and 10 bases lay outside the gene matches. Per germline, CDR1 SGHRS and CDR2 YFSETQ. CDR3 DNA: TGCGCCAGCAGCTTAACGAGGACAGGGATGGGCACTGAAGCTTTCTTT. Its translation: CASSLTRTGMGTEAFF.

The sample holds a few counts of this clone. The genes are TRBV5-1 and TRBJ1-1; no clear D gene. The CDR3 is 16 residues long. Germline V gives CDR1 SGHRS, CDR2 YFSETQ. The V gene lost 0 bases and the J gene lost 4 bases, with 16 bases spanning the gap. The CDR3 is CASSLGLRTPGTEAFF. The CDR3 nucleotides are TGCGCCAGCAGCTTGGGACTGAGGACTCCAGGCACTGAAGCTTTCTTT.

This clone was counted between two and nine times. The chain is built from TRBV19 and TRBJ1-2, with TRBD1 matching 7 bases. The germline CDR1 and CDR2 sequences are LNHDA and SQIVND (reference sequence). J lost 0 bases, V lost 8 bases, and 6 bases had no gene match. The CDR3 spans 14 residues. CDR3 loop: CASRETGANYGYTF. As DNA, the CDR3 is TGTGCCAGTCGGGAAACAGGGGCTAACTATGGCTACACCTTC.

This chain uses TRBV7-8 with TRBJ1-2, with D possibly TRBD1 on 5 matching bases. This CDR3 has 15 residues. The germline V gene encodes CDR1 SGHVS and CDR2 FQNEAQ. Trimming cost V 6 bases and J 3 bases, with 17 bases left between them. For the CDR3, the DNA is TGTGCCAGCAGTTCCAAGGACACAAGATACTATGGCTACACCTTC. This codes for CASSSKDTRYYGYTF.

In this sample, this clone turned up a few times. The V and J genes are TRBV5-6 and TRBJ1-1, with TRBD1 as a possible D gene (5 bases). The CDR3 is 14 amino acids. Germline V CDR1 and CDR2: SGHDT, YYEEEE. Trimming took 1 base from V and 7 from J, leaving 14 bases between them. In DNA form, the CDR3 reads TGTGCCAGCAGCTTGATGACAGCAACCCTTGAAGCTTTCTTT. It translates to CASSLMTATLEAFF.

V and J are TRBV30 and TRBJ1-6; TRBD1 matches at 8 bases. V trimming: 2 bases; J trimming: 3 bases; junction bases outside the gene matches: 6. The CDR3 covers 16 residues. Germline V gene sequence: CDR1 GTSNPN, CDR2 SVGIG (reference sequence). As DNA, the CDR3 is TGTGCCTGGAGTCTACTCACAGGGGGCTATAATTCACCCCTCCACTTT. Its translation: CAWSLLTGGYNSPLHF.

The chain is built from TRBV28 and TRBJ1-1; the D gene is possibly TRBD1 (6 bases). V was trimmed by 3 bases and J by 1 base, leaving 15 bases between them. Germline V gene data show CDR1 as MDHEN and CDR2 as SYDVKM. This CDR3 is built from 16 residues. In DNA form, the CDR3 reads TGTGCCAGCAGTTTGCCGGAGGACAGCAAGAACACTGAAGCTTTCTTT. This codes for CASSLPEDSKNTEAFF.

This clone has a handful of counts. The chain uses TRBV2 and TRBJ2-1, with 8 bases matching TRBD2. This CDR3 contains 17 residues. The trim removed 3 bases at V and 6 bases at J, leaving 13 bases unmatched. CDR1 and CDR2 (germline): SNHLY, FYNNEI. The CDR3 coding sequence is TGTGCCAGCAGTGATGACTCAGCGGGAGTTCGGGCCAATGAGCAGTTCTTC. Translated, it gives CASSDDSAGVRANEQFF.

This clone was observed a few times. V gene TRBV13 combines with J gene TRBJ2-2; D uncertain. CDR3 length equals 15 residues. Trimming stripped 6 bases from V and 4 bases from J, with 15 bases between. Germline-derived CDR1 and CDR2 are PRHDT and FYEKMQ (reference sequence). The CDR3 loop reads CASSTEASGTGELFF. The DNA of the CDR3 is TGTGCCAGCAGTACCGAGGCTTCGGGCACCGGGGAGCTGTTTTTT. The whole variable domain, remainder taken from reference TRBV13 and TRBJ2-2, is AAGVIQSPRHLIKEKRETATLKCYPIPRHDTVYWYQQGPGQDPQFLISFYEKMQSDKGSIPDRFSAQQFSDYHSELNMSSLELGDSALYFCASSTEASGTGELFFGEGSRLTVL.

The chain couples TRBV6-5 to TRBJ2-7; D is uncertain. V lost 0 bases and J lost 6, with 6 bases in between. From germline, CDR1 is MNHEY and CDR2 SVGAGI. CDR3 length: 12 residues. CDR3 residues: CASSYSGGEQYF. Written as DNA, the CDR3 is TGTGCCAGCAGTTACTCAGGCGGCGAGCAGTACTTC.

The chain joins TRBV29-1 to TRBJ2-5; no definite D call. The CDR3 runs 11 residues. Germline CDR1 SQVTM, CDR2 ANQGSEA. V gave up 7 bases and J gave up 5 bases, with 11 bases separating them. The DNA of the CDR3 is TGCAGCGCCGAGACTGTGGAGACCCAGTACTTC. Translated: CSAETVETQYF.

There are a few counts of this clone. The chain has TRBV30 and TRBJ1-1; 9 bases are shared with TRBD1. CDR1 is GTSNPN and CDR2 is SVGIG in the germline V gene (reference sequence). V gave up 0 bases and J gave up 5 bases; unmatched junction bases: 4. The CDR3 extends over 14 amino acids. The CDR3 here is CAWSVQGAHTEAFF. The CDR3 nucleotides read TGTGCCTGGAGTGTACAGGGGGCGCATACTGAAGCTTTCTTT.

This clone turned up a few times. The chain links TRBV7-2 to TRBJ2-5; TRBD2 matches 14 bases. The DNA end favors TRBJ2-7, so the J call may be wrong. Per the germline V gene, CDR1 is SGHTA and CDR2 is FQGNSA. CDR3 length: 17 amino acids. CDR3 DNA sequence: TGTGCCAGCAGCCGACTAGCGGGGGGGCTCACCCCCTACGAGCAGTACTTC. It encodes CASSRLAGGLTPYEQYF.

The chain combines TRBV28 with TRBJ2-1; weak D call: TRBD1 (5 bases). Deletions cut 8 bases from V and 1 base from J, with 15 bases between. In germline, CDR1 is MDHEN, CDR2 SYDVKM. The CDR3 extends over 15 amino acids. The CDR3 sequence is CASQRGINSYNEQFF. In DNA form, the CDR3 reads TGTGCCAGCCAAAGGGGAATAAATTCCTACAATGAGCAGTTCTTC.

The chain links TRBV28 to TRBJ1-2; 8 bases fit TRBD1. V was pared by 5 bases and J by 7 bases, with 9 bases of the junction left unmatched. Germline V gives CDR1 MDHEN, CDR2 SYDVKM. The CDR3 sequence is 14 residues long. The CDR3 DNA reads as TGTGCCAGCAGTCCAGACAGGGGCGGCTCTGGCTACACCTTC. Translating it yields CASSPDRGGSGYTF.

The chain joins TRBV5-5 to TRBJ1-2; weak D call: TRBD1 (5 bases). The CDR3 sequence is 15 residues long. CDR1 and CDR2 from the germline V gene are SGHKS and YYEKEE (reference sequence). Trimming pared 0 bases from V and 4 bases from J, leaving 13 bases between. The CDR3 spells CASSLAWGSPYGYTF. The CDR3 coding sequence is TGTGCCAGCAGCTTGGCTTGGGGCTCCCCCTATGGCTACACCTTC. Using reference TRBV5-5 and TRBJ1-2 for the parts outside the CDR3, the full variable domain is DAGVTQSPTHLIKTRGQQVTLRCSPISGHKSVSWYQQVLGQGPQFIFQYYEKEERGRGNFPDRFSARQFPNYSSELNVNALLLGDSALYLCASSLAWGSPYGYTFGSGTRLTVV.

The chain employs TRBV9 and TRBJ1-3, with a tentative D call TRBD1 (5 bases). Trimming took 4 bases from V and 7 from J, leaving 15 bases between them. From germline, CDR1 is SGDLS and CDR2 YYNGEE. The CDR3 is 14 amino acids. DNA for the CDR3: TGTGCCAGCAGCCCCGGGGGGTTTCAGAACACCATATATTTT. Amino acid sequence: CASSPGGFQNTIYF.

The rearrangement uses TRBV30 and TRBJ2-7; 10 positions match TRBD1. This CDR3 is built from 15 residues. Trimming at V came to 8 bases and at J to 3 bases, leaving 13 bases not matched to a gene. CDR1 is GTSNPN, CDR2 SVGIG, per germline (reference sequence). CDR3 DNA sequence: TGTGCCCAAAGAGGGGCGACAGGGGGCCTCTACGAGCAGTACTTC. This codes for CAQRGATGGLYEQYF.

The chain recombines TRBV2 with TRBJ2-2; 7 nucleotides line up with TRBD1. Looked up from germline, CDR1 is SNHLY and CDR2 is FYNNEI. The J segment lost 4 bases and the V segment lost 6 bases, leaving 5 bases of the junction unmatched. This CDR3 spans 14 amino acids. CDR3 nucleotides: TGTGCCAGCAGCTCGAACAGGGGCACCGGGGAGCTGTTTTTT. This sequence encodes CASSSNRGTGELFF.

The gene calls are TRBV6-5 and TRBJ2-5, with TRBD2 matching 7 bases. The CDR3 covers 16 residues. With 0 bases clipped from V and 1 base from J, the junction kept 5 bases outside the gene matches. The germline CDR1 and CDR2 sequences are MNHEY and SVGAGI. The CDR3 coding sequence is TGTGCCAGCAGTTACTCGGAAAGCGGGGCCCAAGAGACCCAGTACTTC. Protein: CASSYSESGAQETQYF.